This TCR beta chain stems from a study of regulatory T cells in long-lasting Graves disease. Study information: The antithyroid drugs taken by newly diagnosed Graves' patients had been used for under 3 months.

Time point reported: newly diagnosed GD, antithyroid drugs for less than 3 months. PBMCs provided the RNA from which the TCR library was made. Arm-PCR of CDR3 regions with iRepertoire HTBI primers generated TCR beta libraries. MiXCR, applied by TCRdb to the multiplex PCR reads, yields one record per CDR3 protein. The top ten clones hold over 8.5% of a sample with some 450,000 distinct CDR3 sequences, about a sixth of them seen once. The CDR3 extends over 13 amino acids. V was clipped by 6 bases and J by 14 bases, with 20 bases between them. Germline CDR1 and CDR2: MNHNS and SASEGT. Separately, the same data were catalogued under a study of T cells in Graves' hyperthyroidism and ophthalmopathy.

Sequenced material: peripheral blood mononuclear cells (PBMCs), taken at new diagnosis, from a patient treated with antithyroid drugs. This clonotype was obtained from a woman aged 25 to 39 with Graves disease. The rearrangement links TRBV6-1 to TRBJ2-1, with D unresolved. The CDR3 DNA reads TGTGCCAGCAGCGAACGTGAACCCAGCCCTAAGTTCTTC. Residues: CASSEREPSPKFF.